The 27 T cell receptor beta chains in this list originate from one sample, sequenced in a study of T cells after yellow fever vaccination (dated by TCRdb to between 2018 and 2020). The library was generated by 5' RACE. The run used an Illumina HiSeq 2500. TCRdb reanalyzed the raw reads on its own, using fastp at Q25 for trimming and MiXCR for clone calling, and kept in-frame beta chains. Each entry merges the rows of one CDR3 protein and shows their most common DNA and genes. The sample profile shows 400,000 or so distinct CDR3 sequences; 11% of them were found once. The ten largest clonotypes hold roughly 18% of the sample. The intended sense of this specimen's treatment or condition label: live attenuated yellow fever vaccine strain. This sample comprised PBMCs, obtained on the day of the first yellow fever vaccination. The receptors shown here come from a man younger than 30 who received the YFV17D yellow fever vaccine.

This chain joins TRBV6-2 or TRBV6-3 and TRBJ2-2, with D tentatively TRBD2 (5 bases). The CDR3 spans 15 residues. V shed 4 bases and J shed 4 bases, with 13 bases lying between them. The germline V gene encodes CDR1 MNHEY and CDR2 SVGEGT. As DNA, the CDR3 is TGTGCCAGCAGTTTTAATTCGAGGGTCACCGGGGAGCTGTTTTTT. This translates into CASSFNSRVTGELFF.

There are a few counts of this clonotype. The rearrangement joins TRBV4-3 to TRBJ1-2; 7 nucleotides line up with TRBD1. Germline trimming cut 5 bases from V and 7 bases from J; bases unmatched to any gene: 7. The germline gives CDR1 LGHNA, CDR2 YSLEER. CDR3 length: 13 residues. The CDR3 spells CASSLTGDGGYTF. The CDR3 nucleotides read TGCGCCAGCAGCTTAACAGGGGACGGTGGCTACACCTTC.

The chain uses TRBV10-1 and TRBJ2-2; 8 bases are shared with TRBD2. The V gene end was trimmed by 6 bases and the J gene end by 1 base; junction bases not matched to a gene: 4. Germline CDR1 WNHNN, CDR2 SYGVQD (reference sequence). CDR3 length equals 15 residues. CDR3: CASRPGGVNTGELFF. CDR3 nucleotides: TGCGCCAGCAGGCCCGGGGGGGTGAACACCGGGGAGCTGTTTTTT.

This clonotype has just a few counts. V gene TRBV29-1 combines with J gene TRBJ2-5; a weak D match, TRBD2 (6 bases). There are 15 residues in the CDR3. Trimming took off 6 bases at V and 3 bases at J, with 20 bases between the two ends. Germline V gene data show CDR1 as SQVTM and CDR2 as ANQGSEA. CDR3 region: CSVKGLQNLEETQYF. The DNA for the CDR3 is TGCAGCGTGAAAGGACTACAAAACTTGGAAGAGACCCAGTACTTC. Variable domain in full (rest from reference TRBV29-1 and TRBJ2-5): SAVISQKPSRDICQRGTSLTIQCQVDSQVTMMFWYRQQPGQSLTLIATANQGSEATYESGFVIDKFPISRPNLTFSTLTVSNMSPEDSSIYLCSVKGLQNLEETQYFGPGTRLLVL.

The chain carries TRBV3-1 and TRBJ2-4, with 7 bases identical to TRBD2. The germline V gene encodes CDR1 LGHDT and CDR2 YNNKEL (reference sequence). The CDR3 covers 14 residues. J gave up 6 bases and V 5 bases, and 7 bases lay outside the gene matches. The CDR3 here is CASSFIAGGNIQYF. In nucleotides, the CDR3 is TGTGCCAGCAGCTTCATAGCGGGCGGAAACATTCAGTACTTC.

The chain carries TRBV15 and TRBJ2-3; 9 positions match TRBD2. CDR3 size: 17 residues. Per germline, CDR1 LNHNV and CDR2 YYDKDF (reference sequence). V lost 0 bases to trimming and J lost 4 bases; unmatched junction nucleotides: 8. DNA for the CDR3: TGTGCCACCAGCAGAGATCGGACGCGGGGGGGCCCAGATACGCAGTATTTT. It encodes CATSRDRTRGGPDTQYF.

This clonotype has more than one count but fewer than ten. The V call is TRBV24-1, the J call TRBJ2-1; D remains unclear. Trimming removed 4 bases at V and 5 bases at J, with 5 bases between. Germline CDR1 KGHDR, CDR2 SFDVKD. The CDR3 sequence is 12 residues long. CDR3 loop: CATSEPHNEQFF. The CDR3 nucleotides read TGTGCCACCAGTGAACCTCACAATGAGCAGTTCTTC.

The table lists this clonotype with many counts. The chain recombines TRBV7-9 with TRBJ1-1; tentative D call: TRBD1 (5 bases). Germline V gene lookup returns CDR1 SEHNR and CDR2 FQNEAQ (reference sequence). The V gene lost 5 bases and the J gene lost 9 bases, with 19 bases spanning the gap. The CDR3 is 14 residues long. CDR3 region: CASSNNRDPRKAFF. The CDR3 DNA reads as TGTGCCAGCAGCAACAATAGGGACCCCCGCAAAGCTTTCTTT.

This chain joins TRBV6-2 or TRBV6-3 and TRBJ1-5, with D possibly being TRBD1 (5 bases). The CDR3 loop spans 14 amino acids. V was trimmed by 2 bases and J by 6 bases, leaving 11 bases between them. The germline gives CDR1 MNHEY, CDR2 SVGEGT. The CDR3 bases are TGTGCCAGCAGTTACAGCAGGGCAGTTCAGCCCCAGCATTTT. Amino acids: CASSYSRAVQPQHF.

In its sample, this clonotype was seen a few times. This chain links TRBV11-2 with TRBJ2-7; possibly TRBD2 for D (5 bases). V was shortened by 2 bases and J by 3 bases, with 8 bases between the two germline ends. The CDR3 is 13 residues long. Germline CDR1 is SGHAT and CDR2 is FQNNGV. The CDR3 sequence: CASSLPGFYEQYV. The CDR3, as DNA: TGTGCCAGCAGCTTACCGGGGTTCTACGAGCAGTACGTC.

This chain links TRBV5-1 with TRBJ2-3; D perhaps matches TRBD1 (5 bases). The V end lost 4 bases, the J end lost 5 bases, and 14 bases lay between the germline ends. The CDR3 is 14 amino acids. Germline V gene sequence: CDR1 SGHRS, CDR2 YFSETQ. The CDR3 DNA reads TGCGCCAGCAGCAGGGGCGAGTATCTAGATACGCAGTATTTT. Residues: CASSRGEYLDTQYF.

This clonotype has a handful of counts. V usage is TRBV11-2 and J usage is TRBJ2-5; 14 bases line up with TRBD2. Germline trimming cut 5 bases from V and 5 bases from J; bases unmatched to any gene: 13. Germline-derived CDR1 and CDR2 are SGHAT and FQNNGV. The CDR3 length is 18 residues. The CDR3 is CASSRYWTSGGPGETQYF. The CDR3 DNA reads TGTGCCAGCAGCAGATATTGGACTAGCGGGGGGCCAGGGGAGACCCAGTACTTC.

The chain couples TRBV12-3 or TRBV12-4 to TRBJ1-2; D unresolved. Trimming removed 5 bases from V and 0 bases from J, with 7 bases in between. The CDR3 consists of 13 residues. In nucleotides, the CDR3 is TGTGCCAGCAGTGGGTGGCCTAACTATGGCTACACCTTC. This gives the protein CASSGWPNYGYTF.

CDR3 amino acids: CASSPMTEILVQFF. The CDR3, as DNA: TGTGCCAGCAGTCCTATGACAGAGATTCTTGTGCAGTTCTTC. The V call is TRBV27, the J call TRBJ2-1; D might be TRBD1 (5 bases). V was cut by 5 bases and J by 12 bases, with 20 bases left in between. CDR3 length equals 14 residues. Germline V gene sequence: CDR1 MNHEY, CDR2 SMNVEV (reference sequence).

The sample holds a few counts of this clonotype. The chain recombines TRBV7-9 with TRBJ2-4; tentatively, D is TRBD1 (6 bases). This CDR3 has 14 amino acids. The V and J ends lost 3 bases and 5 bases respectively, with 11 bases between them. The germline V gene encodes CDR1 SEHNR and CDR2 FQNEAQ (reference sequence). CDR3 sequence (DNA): TGTGCCAGCAGCTTGAGTTCAGGGGAAAACATTCAGTACTTC. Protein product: CASSLSSGENIQYF. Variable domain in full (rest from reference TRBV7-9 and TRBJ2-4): DTGVSQNPRHKITKRGQNVTFRCDPISEHNRLYWYRQTLGQGPEFLTYFQNEAQLEKSRLLSDRFSAERPKGSFSTLEIQRTEQGDSAMYLCASSLSSGENIQYFGAGTRLSVL.

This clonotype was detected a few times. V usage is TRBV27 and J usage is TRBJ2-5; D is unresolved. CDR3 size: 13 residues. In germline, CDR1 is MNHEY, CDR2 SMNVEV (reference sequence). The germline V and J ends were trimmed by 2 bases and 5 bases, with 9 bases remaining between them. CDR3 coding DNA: TGTGCCAGCAGTTTAGAGAATTCGGAGACCCAGTACTTC. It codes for CASSLENSETQYF.

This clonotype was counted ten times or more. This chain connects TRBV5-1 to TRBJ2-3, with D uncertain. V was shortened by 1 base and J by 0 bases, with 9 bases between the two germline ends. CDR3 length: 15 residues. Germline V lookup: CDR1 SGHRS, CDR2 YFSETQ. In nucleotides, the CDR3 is TGCGCCAGCAGCTTGATGGGGTTTAGCACAGATACGCAGTATTTT. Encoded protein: CASSLMGFSTDTQYF.

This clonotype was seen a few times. The CDR3 sequence is CASSSITGTRSSYEQYF. For the CDR3, the DNA is TGTGCCAGCAGCTCCATAACCGGGACCCGGAGCTCCTACGAGCAGTACTTC. V is TRBV11-2 and J is TRBJ2-7, with D perhaps TRBD1 or TRBD2 (5 bases each). CDR1 and CDR2 (germline): SGHAT, FQNNGV. V was clipped by 4 bases and J by 0 bases, with 19 bases between them. There are 17 residues in the CDR3.

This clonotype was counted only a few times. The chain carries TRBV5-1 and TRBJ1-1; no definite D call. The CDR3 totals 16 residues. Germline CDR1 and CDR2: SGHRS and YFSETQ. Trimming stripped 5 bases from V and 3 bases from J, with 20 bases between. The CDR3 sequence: CASRDLGDIWDTEAFF. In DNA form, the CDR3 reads TGCGCCAGCAGGGATCTTGGAGACATTTGGGACACTGAAGCTTTCTTT.

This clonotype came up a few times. Here the CDR3 DNA reads TGCGCCAGCAGCGGACTAGGGACAGGGGGTTCAGATACGCAGTATTTT. Its translation: CASSGLGTGGSDTQYF. The J gene is TRBJ2-3, the V gene TRBV4-1; 11 bases fit TRBD1. This CDR3 region has 16 residues. Germline V lookup: CDR1 MGHRA, CDR2 YSYEKL. Trimming at V came to 5 bases and at J to 4 bases, leaving 8 bases not matched to a gene.

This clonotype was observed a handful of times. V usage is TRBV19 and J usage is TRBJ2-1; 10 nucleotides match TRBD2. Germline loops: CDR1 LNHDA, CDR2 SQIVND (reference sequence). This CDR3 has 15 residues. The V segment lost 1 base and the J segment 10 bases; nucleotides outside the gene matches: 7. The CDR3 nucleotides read TGTGCCAGTAGTATAGTCCAGCGGGGGGGCAGGGAGCAGTTCTTC. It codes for CASSIVQRGGREQFF.

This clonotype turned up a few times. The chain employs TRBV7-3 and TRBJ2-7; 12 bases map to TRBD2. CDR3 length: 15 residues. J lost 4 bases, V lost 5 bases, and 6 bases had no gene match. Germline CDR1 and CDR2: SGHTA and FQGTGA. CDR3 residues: CASSLLAGGRYEQYF. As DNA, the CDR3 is TGTGCCAGCAGCCTACTAGCGGGGGGCCGTTACGAGCAGTACTTC.

Here the CDR3 reads CASSLGQGMDTQYF. As DNA, the CDR3 is TGCGCCAGCAGCTTGGGACAGGGGATGGATACGCAGTATTTT. The chain recombines TRBV5-1 with TRBJ2-3, with 8 nucleotides matching TRBD1. The CDR3 length is 14 residues. The V gene's germline CDR1 is SGHRS and CDR2 YFSETQ. Germline trimming cut 0 bases from V and 6 bases from J; bases unmatched to any gene: 3.

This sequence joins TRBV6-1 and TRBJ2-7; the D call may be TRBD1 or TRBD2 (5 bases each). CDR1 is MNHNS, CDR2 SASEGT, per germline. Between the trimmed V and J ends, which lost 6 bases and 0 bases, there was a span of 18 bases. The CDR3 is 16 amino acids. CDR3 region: CASRRPGTQSSYEQYF. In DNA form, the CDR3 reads TGTGCCAGCAGACGACCCGGGACCCAGAGCTCCTACGAGCAGTACTTC.

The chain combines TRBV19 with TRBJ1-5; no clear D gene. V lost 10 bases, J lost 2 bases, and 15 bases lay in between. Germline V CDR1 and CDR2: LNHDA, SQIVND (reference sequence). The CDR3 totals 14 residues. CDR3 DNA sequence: TGTGCCACTTCCTACGGGCTCGGCAATCAGCCCCAGCATTTT. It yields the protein CATSYGLGNQPQHF.

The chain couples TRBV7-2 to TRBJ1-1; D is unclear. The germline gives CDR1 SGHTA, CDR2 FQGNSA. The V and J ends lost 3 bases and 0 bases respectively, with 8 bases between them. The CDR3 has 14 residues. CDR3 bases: TGTGCCAGCAGCTTCCTAGTAGTGAACACTGAAGCTTTCTTT. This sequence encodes CASSFLVVNTEAFF.

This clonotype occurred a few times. The CDR3 region is CASSFWQGTDTQYF. Written as DNA, the CDR3 is TGTGCCAGCAGTTTTTGGCAGGGCACAGATACGCAGTATTTT. The chain is built from TRBV28 and TRBJ2-3; D not resolved. The CDR3 runs to 14 residues. CDR1 and CDR2 (germline): MDHEN, SYDVKM. Trimming removed 3 bases from V and 1 base from J, with 8 bases in between. Complete variable domain (other parts from reference TRBV28 and TRBJ2-3): DVKVTQSSRYLVKRTGEKVFLECVQDMDHENMFWYRQDPGLGLRLIYFSYDVKMKEKGDIPEGYSVSREKKERFSLILESASTNQTSMYLCASSFWQGTDTQYFGPGTRLTVL.